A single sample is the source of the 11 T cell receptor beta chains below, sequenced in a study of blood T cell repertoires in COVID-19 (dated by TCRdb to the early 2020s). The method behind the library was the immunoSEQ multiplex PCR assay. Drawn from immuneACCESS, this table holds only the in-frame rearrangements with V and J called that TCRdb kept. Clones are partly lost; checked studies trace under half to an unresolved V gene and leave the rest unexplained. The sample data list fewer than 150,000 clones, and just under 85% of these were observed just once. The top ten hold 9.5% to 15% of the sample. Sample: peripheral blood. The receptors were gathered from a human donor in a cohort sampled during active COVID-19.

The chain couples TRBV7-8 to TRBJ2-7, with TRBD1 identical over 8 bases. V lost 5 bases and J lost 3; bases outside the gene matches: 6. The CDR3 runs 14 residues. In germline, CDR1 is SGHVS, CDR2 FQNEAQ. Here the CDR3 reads CASSGPDRVYEQYF. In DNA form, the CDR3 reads TGTGCCAGCAGCGGGCCGGACAGGGTCTACGAGCAGTACTTC.

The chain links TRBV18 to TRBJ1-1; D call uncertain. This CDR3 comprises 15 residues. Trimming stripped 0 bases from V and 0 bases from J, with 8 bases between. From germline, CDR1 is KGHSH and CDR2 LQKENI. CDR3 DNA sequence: TGTGCCAGCTCACCACCGGCCACAATGAACACTGAAGCTTTCTTT. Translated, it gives CASSPPATMNTEAFF.

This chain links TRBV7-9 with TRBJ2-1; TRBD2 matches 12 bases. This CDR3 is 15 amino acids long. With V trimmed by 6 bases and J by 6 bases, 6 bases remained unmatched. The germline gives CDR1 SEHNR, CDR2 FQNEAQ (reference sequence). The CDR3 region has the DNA TGTGCCAGCAGATCTAGCGGGGGGGCGCCCAATGAGCAGTTCTTC. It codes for CASRSSGGAPNEQFF.

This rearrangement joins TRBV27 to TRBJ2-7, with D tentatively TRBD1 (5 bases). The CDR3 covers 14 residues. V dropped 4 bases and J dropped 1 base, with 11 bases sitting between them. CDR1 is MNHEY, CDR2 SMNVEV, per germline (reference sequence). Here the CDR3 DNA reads TGTGCCAGCAGTTCAGGGTTTAGGTCCTACGAGCAGTACTTC. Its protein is CASSSGFRSYEQYF.

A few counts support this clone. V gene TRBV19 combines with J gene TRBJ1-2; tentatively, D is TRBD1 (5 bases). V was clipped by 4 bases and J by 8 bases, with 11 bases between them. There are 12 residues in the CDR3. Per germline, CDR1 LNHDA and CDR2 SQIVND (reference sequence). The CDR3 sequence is CASSTVSGGYTF. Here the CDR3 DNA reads TGTGCCAGTAGTACCGTCTCAGGGGGCTACACCTTC. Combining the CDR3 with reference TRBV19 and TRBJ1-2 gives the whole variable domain DGGITQSPKYLFRKEGQNVTLSCEQNLNHDAMYWYRQDPGQGLRLIYYSQIVNDFQKGDIAEGYSVSREKKESFPLTVTSAQKNPTAFYLCASSTVSGGYTFGSGTRLTVV.

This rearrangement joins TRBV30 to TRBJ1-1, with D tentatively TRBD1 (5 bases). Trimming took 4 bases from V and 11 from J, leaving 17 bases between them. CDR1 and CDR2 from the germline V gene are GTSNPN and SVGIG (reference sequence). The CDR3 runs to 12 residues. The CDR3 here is CAWTLRQMAAFF. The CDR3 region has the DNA TGTGCCTGGACCTTGAGACAGATGGCGGCTTTCTTT.

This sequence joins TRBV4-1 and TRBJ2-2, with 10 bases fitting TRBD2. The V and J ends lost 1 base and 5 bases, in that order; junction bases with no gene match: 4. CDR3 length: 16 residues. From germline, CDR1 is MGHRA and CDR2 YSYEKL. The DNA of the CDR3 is TGCGCCAGCAGCCAAGGTCCAGCGGGGGGGACCGGGGAGCTGTTTTTT. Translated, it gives CASSQGPAGGTGELFF.

The CDR3 region has the DNA TGCGCCAGCAGCCAATTTTTACAGGGAAGTGAAAAACTGTTTTTT. Translating gives CASSQFLQGSEKLFF. This chain connects TRBV4-1 to TRBJ1-4, with D possibly matching TRBD1 (6 bases). CDR1 is MGHRA, CDR2 YSYEKL, per germline. Trimming shortened V by 2 bases and J by 7 bases, and 14 bases separated the two germline ends. This CDR3 contains 15 residues.

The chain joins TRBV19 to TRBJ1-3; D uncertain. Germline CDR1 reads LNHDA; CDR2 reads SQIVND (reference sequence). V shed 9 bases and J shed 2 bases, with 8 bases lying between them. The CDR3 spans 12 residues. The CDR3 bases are TGTGCCAGCCAGTCTGCTGGAAACACCATATATTTT. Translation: CASQSAGNTIYF.

The CDR3 spells CASSQVWGMNSGELFF. CDR3 nucleotides: TGTGCCAGCAGCCAAGTCTGGGGCATGAATTCCGGGGAGCTGTTTTTT. This chain joins TRBV3-1 (or the pseudogene TRBV3-2) and TRBJ2-2; D perhaps matches TRBD1 (5 bases). Germline values: CDR1 LGHDT, CDR2 YNNKEL (reference sequence). This CDR3 has 16 residues. The V end lost 1 base, the J end lost 6 bases, and 15 bases lay between the germline ends.

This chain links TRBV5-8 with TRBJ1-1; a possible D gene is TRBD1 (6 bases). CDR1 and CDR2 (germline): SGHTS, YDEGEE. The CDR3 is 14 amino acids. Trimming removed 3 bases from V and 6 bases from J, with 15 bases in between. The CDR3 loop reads CASSSGQRTSEAFF. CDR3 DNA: TGTGCCAGCAGCTCAGGACAGCGAACCTCTGAAGCTTTCTTT.